These T cell receptor beta chains were read from a single sample in a study of blood T cell repertoires in COVID-19. Generated by immunoSEQ multiplex PCR, the TCRdb table keeps only in-frame clones and is missing some. The sample has 36,000 or so clones, approximately 90% seen once; the top ten hold around 5%. The sequencing input was peripheral blood. All receptors come from a human donor in a cohort sampled during active COVID-19. The CDR3 runs from the conserved cysteine through the conserved F or W. D genes are given only for firm matches. Not every row has a clone size; where given, it reads once, few, many or a size class.

d_call j_call v_call clone_size cdr3_nt cdr3_aa
TRBD2 TRBJ2-7 TRBV6-5 NA TGTGCCAGCAGCCCCCCTCGGGGGGGCTCCTACGAGCAGTACTTC CASSPPRGGSYEQYF
TRBD1 TRBJ2-7 TRBV7-6 large TGTGCCAGCAGCTCCTCCCAGGGGGCCGAGCAGTACTTC CASSSSQGAEQYF
NA TRBJ2-6 TRBV5-4 NA TGTGCCAGCAGCCCCCCCCCGGGTGGGGCCAACGTCCTGACTTTC CASSPPPGGANVLTF
NA TRBJ2-7 TRBV5-1 NA TGCGCCAGCAGCCCCCGAGCGGGCGCCTCCTACGAGCAGTACTTC CASSPRAGASYEQYF
NA TRBJ2-1 TRBV2 NA TGTGCCAGCAGGGCGGCCCATGAGCAGTTCTTC CASRAAHEQFF
TRBD2 TRBJ2-1 TRBV10-1 NA TGCGCCAGCAGTGTCGGCGGGAGTAGGGATGAGCAGTTCTTC CASSVGGSRDEQFF
TRBD2 TRBJ2-7 TRBV11-2 once TGTGCCAGCAGCCCTCCCCTTAGCGGGGCCTACGAGCAGTACTTC CASSPPLSGAYEQYF
TRBD2 TRBJ2-5 TRBV5-1 NA TGCGCCAGCAGTACCGGGTCTATCGGGAGGCGGGTAGAGACCCAGTACTTC CASSTGSIGRRVETQYF
TRBD1 TRBJ2-5 TRBV19 NA TGTGCCAGTAGTATACGGGGGACAGGCCTTGAGACCCAGTACTTC CASSIRGTGLETQYF
NA TRBJ2-7 TRBV19 NA TGTGCCAGTAGTATGAGAGCCGTCCTAGGTCACGAGCAGTACTTC CASSMRAVLGHEQYF
TRBD1 TRBJ1-1 TRBV10-2 few TGCGCCAGCAGTGTGACAGGGGGCACTGAAGCTTTCTTT CASSVTGGTEAFF
TRBD2 TRBJ2-7 TRBV2 NA TGTGCCAGCAGTGACGCGGCCCGTGCGGGACTAGGAGTTGGGGAGCAGTACTTC CASSDAARAGLGVGEQYF
NA TRBJ1-4 TRBV5-1 NA TGCGCCAGCAGCTTGGGGACAGCAGCAACTAATGAAAAACTGTTTTTT CASSLGTAATNEKLFF
NA TRBJ2-7 TRBV7-2 NA TGTGCCAGCAGCCCGGTACTAGCCTCCTACGAGCAGTACTTC CASSPVLASYEQYF
TRBD1 TRBJ2-7 TRBV7-3 NA TGTGCCAGCAGCGCGTACAGGGGCCCCTACGAGCAGTACTTC CASSAYRGPYEQYF
TRBD1 TRBJ2-7 TRBV5-1 NA TGCGCCAGCAGAGAGTGGACAGGCCCCTACGAGCAGTACTTC CASREWTGPYEQYF
NA TRBJ1-3 TRBV19 once TGTGCCAGTAGTGCCGGTGGAAACACCATATATTTT CASSAGGNTIYF